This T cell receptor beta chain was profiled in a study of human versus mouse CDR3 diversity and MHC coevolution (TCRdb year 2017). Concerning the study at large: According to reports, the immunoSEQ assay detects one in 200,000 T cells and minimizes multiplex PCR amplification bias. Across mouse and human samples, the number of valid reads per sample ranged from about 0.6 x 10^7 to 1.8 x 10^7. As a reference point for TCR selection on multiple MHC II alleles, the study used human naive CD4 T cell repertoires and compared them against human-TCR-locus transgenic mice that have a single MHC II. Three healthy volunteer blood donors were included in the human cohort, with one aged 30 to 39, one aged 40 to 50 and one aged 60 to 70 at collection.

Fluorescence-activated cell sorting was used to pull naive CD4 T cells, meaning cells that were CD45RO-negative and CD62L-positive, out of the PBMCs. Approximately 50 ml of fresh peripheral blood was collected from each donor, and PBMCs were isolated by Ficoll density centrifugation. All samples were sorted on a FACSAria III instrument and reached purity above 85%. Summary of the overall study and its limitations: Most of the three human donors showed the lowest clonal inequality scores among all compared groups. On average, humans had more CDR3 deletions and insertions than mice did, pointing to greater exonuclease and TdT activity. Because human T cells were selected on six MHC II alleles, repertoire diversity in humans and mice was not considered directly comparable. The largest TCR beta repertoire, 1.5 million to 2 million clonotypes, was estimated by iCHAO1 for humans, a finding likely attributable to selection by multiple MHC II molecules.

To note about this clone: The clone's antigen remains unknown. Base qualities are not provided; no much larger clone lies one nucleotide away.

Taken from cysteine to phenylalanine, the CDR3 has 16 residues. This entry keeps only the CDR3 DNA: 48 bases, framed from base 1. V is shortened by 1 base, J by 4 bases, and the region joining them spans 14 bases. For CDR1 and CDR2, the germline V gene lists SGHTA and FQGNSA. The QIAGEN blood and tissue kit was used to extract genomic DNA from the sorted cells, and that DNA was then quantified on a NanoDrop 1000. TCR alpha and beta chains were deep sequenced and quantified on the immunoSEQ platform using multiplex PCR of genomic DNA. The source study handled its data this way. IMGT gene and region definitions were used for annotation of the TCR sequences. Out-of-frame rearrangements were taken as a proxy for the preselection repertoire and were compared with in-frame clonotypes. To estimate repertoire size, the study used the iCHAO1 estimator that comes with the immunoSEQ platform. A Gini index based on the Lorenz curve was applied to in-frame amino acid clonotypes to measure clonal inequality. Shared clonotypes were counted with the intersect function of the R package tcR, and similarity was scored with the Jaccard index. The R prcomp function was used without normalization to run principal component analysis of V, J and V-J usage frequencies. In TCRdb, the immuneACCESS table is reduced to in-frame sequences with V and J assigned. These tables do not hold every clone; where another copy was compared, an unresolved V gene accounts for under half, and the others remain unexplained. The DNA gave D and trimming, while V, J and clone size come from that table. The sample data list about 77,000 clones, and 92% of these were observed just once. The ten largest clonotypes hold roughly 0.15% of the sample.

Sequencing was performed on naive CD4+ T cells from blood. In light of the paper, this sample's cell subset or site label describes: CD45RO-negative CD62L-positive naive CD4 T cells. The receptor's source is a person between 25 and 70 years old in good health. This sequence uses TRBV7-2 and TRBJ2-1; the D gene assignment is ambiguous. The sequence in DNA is TGTGCCAGCAGCTTAGGTTCTTTACAGCCGTACAATGAGCAGTTCTTC. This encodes CASSLGSLQPYNEQFF. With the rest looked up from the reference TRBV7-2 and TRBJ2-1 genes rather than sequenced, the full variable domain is GAGVSQSPSNKVTEKGKDVELRCDPISGHTALYWYRQSLGQGLEFLIYFQGNSAPDKSGLPSDRFSAERTGGSVSTLTIQRTQQEDSAVYLCASSLGSLQPYNEQFFGPGTRLTVL.